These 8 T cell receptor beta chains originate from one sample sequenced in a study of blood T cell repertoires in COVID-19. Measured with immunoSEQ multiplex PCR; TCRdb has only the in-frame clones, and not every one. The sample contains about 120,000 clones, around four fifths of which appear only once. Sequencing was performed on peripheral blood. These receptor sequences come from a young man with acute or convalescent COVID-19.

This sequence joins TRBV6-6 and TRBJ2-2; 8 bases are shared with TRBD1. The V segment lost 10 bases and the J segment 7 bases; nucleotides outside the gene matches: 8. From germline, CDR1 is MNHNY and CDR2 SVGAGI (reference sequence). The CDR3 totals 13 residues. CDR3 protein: CANAGGGGGELFF. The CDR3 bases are TGTGCCAATGCAGGGGGCGGTGGCGGGGAGCTGTTTTTT.

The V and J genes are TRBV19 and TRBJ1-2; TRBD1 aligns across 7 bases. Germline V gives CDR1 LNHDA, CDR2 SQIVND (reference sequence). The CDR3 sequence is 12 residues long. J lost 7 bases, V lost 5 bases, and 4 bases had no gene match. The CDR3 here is CASSSTGVGYTF. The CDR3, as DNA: TGTGCCAGTAGTTCCACAGGGGTTGGCTACACCTTC.

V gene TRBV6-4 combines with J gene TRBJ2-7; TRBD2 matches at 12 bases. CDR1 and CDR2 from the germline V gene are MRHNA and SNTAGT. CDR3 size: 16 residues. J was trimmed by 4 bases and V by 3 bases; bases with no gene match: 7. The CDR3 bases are TGTGCCAGCAGTGAGGGGAGACTAGCGGGAGTGTACGAGCAGTACGTC. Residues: CASSEGRLAGVYEQYV.

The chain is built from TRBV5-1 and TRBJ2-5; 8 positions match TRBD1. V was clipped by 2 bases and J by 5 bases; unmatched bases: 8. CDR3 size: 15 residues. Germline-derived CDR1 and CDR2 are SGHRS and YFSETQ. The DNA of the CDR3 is TGCGCCAGCAGCTTTCGGTCAGGGGGCGTTGAGACCCAGTACTTC. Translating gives CASSFRSGGVETQYF.

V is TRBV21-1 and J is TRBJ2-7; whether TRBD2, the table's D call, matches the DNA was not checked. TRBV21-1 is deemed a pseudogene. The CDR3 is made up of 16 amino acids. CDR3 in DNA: TGTGCCAGCAGCAAAGGGTTGACTAGACCCCGTTACGAGCAGTACGTC. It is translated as CASSKGLTRPRYEQYV.

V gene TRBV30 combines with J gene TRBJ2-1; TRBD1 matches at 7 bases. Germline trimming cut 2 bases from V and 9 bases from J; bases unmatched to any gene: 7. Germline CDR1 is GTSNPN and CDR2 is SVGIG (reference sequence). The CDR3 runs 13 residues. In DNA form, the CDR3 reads TGTGCCTGGAGTTCGACAGGGAGCGGTGAGCAGTTCTTC. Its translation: CAWSSTGSGEQFF.

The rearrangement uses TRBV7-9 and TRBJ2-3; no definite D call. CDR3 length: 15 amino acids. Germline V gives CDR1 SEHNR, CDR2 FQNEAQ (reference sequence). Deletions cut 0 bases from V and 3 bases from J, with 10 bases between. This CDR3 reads CASSLALPETDTQYF. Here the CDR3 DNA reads TGTGCCAGCAGCTTAGCGCTTCCGGAGACAGATACGCAGTATTTT.

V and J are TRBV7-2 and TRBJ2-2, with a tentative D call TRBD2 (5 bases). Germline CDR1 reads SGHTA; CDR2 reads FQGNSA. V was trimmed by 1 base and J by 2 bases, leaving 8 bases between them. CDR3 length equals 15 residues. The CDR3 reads CASSLERYNTGELFF. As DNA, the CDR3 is TGTGCCAGCAGCTTAGAGCGGTACAACACCGGGGAGCTGTTTTTT.